This TCR beta chain was identified during a study of blood T cell repertoires in COVID-19. The ends were cut back, 4 bases at V and 4 bases at J, with 11 bases in the middle. The CDR3 is made up of 13 amino acids. Germline V gives CDR1 SGHDT, CDR2 YYEEEE. This clone was detected only a few times. As originally analysed: How many nucleated cells were present was estimated from reference gene primer amplification. Some clones are missing from TCRdb's copy, which holds only in-frame ones; the method was immunoSEQ multiplex PCR. The DNA was the basis for D and trimming; V, J and clone size are from that table. The sample holds approximately 230,000 clones, roughly 84% seen once.

The source material was peripheral blood. This chain joins TRBV5-6 and TRBJ1-2; perhaps TRBD1 as D (6 bases). The source is a woman aged 40 to 50 with active or convalescent COVID-19. DNA for the CDR3: TGTGCCAGCAGCCTCCGGGACACCTATGGCTACACCTTC. Amino acids: CASSLRDTYGYTF. Based on the CDR3 plus reference TRBV5-6 and TRBJ1-2, the full variable domain is DAGVTQSPTHLIKTRGQQVTLRCSPKSGHDTVSWYQQALGQGPQFIFQYYEEEERQRGNFPDRFSGHQFPNYSSELNVNALLLGDSALYLCASSLRDTYGYTFGSGTRLTVV.